Below, 10 T cell receptor beta chains from the same sample are listed, as sequenced in a study of blood T cell repertoires in COVID-19. Here immunoSEQ multiplex PCR was the method, and the copy in TCRdb shows in-frame clones only, minus some. The table has around 50,000 clones, 89% seen once; the top ten hold roughly 2%. The sample comprised peripheral blood. Receptors were obtained from a human donor in a cohort sampled during active COVID-19.

This rearrangement joins TRBV7-2 to TRBJ1-1; weak D call: TRBD1 (6 bases). Germline V gives CDR1 SGHTA, CDR2 FQGNSA. Trimming removed 2 bases from V and 1 base from J, with 11 bases in between. This CDR3 contains 15 residues. This CDR3 is CASSLNQGQNTEAFF. The CDR3 DNA sequence: TGTGCCAGCAGCTTAAATCAGGGACAGAACACTGAAGCTTTCTTT.

The V call is TRBV30, the J call TRBJ1-5; 8 bases fit TRBD1. The CDR3 has 15 residues. The germline V gene has CDR1 GTSNPN and CDR2 SVGIG (reference sequence). The J segment lost 6 bases and the V segment lost 4 bases, leaving 11 bases of the junction unmatched. CDR3 nucleotides: TGTGCCTGGACTCGAGGGTCGGACAGGGCTCAGCCCCAGCATTTT. This translates into CAWTRGSDRAQPQHF.

J is TRBJ2-2 and V is TRBV7-8; tentatively, D is TRBD2 (6 bases). Between the trimmed V and J ends, which lost 1 base and 1 base, there was a span of 10 bases. The CDR3 runs to 16 residues. Germline V gene sequence: CDR1 SGHVS, CDR2 FQNEAQ. The CDR3 bases are TGTGCCAGCAGCTTAGATAAGGGAGGGAACACCGGGGAGCTGTTTTTT. It translates to CASSLDKGGNTGELFF. Complete variable domain (other parts from reference TRBV7-8 and TRBJ2-2): GAGVSQSPRYKVAKRGQDVALRCDPISGHVSLFWYQQALGQGPEFLTYFQNEAQLDKSGLPSDRFFAERPEGSVSTLKIQRTQQEDSAVYLCASSLDKGGNTGELFFGEGSRLTVL.

This chain connects TRBV18 to TRBJ2-3; 7 bases match TRBD2. V lost 4 bases, J lost 5 bases, and 9 bases stayed unmatched. The CDR3 loop spans 15 amino acids. Germline lookup yields CDR1 KGHSH and CDR2 LQKENI. Here the CDR3 reads CASSLLAAREDTQYF. DNA of the CDR3: TGTGCCAGCTCACTTCTAGCGGCCCGGGAAGATACGCAGTATTTT. The full variable domain, rest sourced from reference TRBV18 and TRBJ2-3, is NAGVMQNPRHLVRRRGQEARLRCSPMKGHSHVYWYRQLPEEGLKFMVYLQKENIIDESGMPKERFSAEFPKEGPSILRIQQVVRGDSAAYFCASSLLAAREDTQYFGPGTRLTVL.

This clone was seen more than once but under ten times. V usage is TRBV7-8 and J usage is TRBJ2-1, with no clear D. The CDR3 is 14 amino acids. Germline CDR1 SGHVS, CDR2 FQNEAQ. Trimming removed 1 base from V and 10 bases from J, with 14 bases in between. CDR3 sequence (DNA): TGTGCCAGCAGCTTAGTAAGTACTCCCTGGGAGCAGTTCTTC. This encodes CASSLVSTPWEQFF.

This chain uses TRBV7-3 with TRBJ2-1; 8 nucleotides line up with TRBD1. The CDR3 is 15 residues long. The V segment lost 2 bases and the J segment 9 bases; nucleotides outside the gene matches: 9. Germline V gene sequence: CDR1 SGHTA, CDR2 FQGTGA. The CDR3 sequence: CASSLGPQGAGEQFF. The CDR3 DNA reads TGTGCCAGCAGCTTAGGCCCCCAGGGGGCGGGTGAGCAGTTCTTC.

The chain employs TRBV15 and TRBJ2-7; perhaps TRBD1 as D (6 bases). This CDR3 has 17 residues. CDR1 is LNHNV, CDR2 YYDKDF, per germline (reference sequence). V was clipped by 3 bases and J by 1 base, with 19 bases between them. The CDR3 here is CATSSLGTGRISYEQYF. The CDR3 DNA follows: TGTGCCACCAGCAGCCTTGGCACAGGGAGAATTTCCTACGAGCAGTACTTC.

This clone was seen once. The chain recombines TRBV4-3 with TRBJ1-4; perhaps TRBD1 as D (5 bases). This CDR3 has 15 amino acids. With 0 bases removed from V and 7 bases from J, the gap between germline ends came to 12 bases. Germline V gives CDR1 LGHNA, CDR2 YSLEER. CDR3 bases: TGCGCCAGCAGCCAAGACATGGCAGGGCGTGAAAAACTGTTTTTT. It is translated as CASSQDMAGREKLFF.

This chain joins TRBV19 and TRBJ1-6, with 7 bases aligning to TRBD1. Losses at the gene ends were 3 bases for V and 8 bases for J; bases not matched to a gene: 4. CDR1 LNHDA and CDR2 SQIVND come from the germline V gene (reference sequence). This CDR3 is built from 14 residues. DNA of the CDR3: TGTGCCAGTAGTATTAGAGGGGGCGATTCACCCCTCCACTTT. It encodes CASSIRGGDSPLHF.

This clone appeared a single time. The rearrangement joins TRBV11-2 to TRBJ2-3; no clear D. The germline gives CDR1 SGHAT, CDR2 FQNNGV. V lost 1 base and J lost 4, with 6 bases in between. This CDR3 spans 13 amino acids. The CDR3 DNA reads TGTGCCAGCAGCTTAGCAGGCCCAGATACGCAGTATTTT. It yields the protein CASSLAGPDTQYF.